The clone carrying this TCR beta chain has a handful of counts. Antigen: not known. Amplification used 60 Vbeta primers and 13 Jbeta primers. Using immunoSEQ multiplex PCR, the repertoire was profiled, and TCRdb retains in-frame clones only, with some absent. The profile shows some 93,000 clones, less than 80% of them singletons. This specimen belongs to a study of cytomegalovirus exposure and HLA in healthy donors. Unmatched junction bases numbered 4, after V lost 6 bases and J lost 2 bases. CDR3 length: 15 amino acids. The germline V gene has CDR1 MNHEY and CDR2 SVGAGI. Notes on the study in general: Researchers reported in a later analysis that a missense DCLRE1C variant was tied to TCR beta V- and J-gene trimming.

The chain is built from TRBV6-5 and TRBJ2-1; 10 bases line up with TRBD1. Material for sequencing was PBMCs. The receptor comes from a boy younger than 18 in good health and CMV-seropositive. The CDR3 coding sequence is TGTGCCAGCAGGGAGACAGGGGGCACCTACAATGAGCAGTTCTTC. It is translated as CASRETGGTYNEQFF.